The rows below give T cell receptor beta chains drawn from one sample of a study of cytomegalovirus exposure and HLA in healthy donors. TCRdb's table, derived via immunoSEQ multiplex PCR, lists solely in-frame clones and lacks some. The sample table includes 150,000 or so clones. Sequenced: PBMCs. Every receptor here comes from a woman aged 18-30 years in good health and CMV-seronegative. Both conserved end residues are part of each CDR3. Fields, in order: J gene, D gene, V gene, CDR3 protein, CDR3 DNA. A D gene is named only where the DNA matches it firmly.

j_call: TRBJ1-3
d_call: -
v_call: TRBV5-5
cdr3_aa: CASSLAGPARSGNTIYF
cdr3_nt: TGTGCCAGCAGCTTGGCAGGGCCAGCTCGCTCTGGAAACACCATATATTTT

j_call: TRBJ1-1
d_call: TRBD1
v_call: TRBV19
cdr3_aa: CASSTRQGNTEAFF
cdr3_nt: TGTGCCAGTAGTACCCGACAGGGGAACACTGAAGCTTTCTTT

j_call: TRBJ2-3
d_call: -
v_call: TRBV4-2
cdr3_aa: CASSQDTGGTTDTQYF
cdr3_nt: TGTGCCAGCAGCCAAGATACCGGCGGGACGACAGATACGCAGTATTTT

j_call: TRBJ2-1
d_call: TRBD2
v_call: TRBV5-4
cdr3_aa: CASSLGLAGTNEQFF
cdr3_nt: TGTGCCAGCAGCTTGGGACTAGCGGGTACCAATGAGCAGTTCTTC

j_call: TRBJ2-7
d_call: -
v_call: TRBV15
cdr3_aa: CATSRVRTDKYYEQYF
cdr3_nt: TGTGCCACCAGCAGAGTTAGGACAGATAAGTACTACGAGCAGTACTTC

j_call: TRBJ1-4
d_call: -
v_call: TRBV7-9
cdr3_aa: CASSSNFAATNEKLFF
cdr3_nt: TGTGCCAGCAGCTCCAATTTCGCAGCAACTAATGAAAAACTGTTTTTT

j_call: TRBJ2-3
d_call: TRBD1
v_call: TRBV19
cdr3_aa: CASSQTGDHTDTQYF
cdr3_nt: TGTGCCAGTAGCCAGACAGGGGACCACACAGATACGCAGTATTTT

j_call: TRBJ2-1
d_call: TRBD1
v_call: TRBV23-1
cdr3_aa: CASSQSSDRGQEDDSSYNEQFF
cdr3_nt: TGCGCCAGCAGTCAATCGAGTGACAGGGGGCAGGAGGACGATAGCTCCTACAATGAGCAGTTCTTC

j_call: TRBJ1-3
d_call: -
v_call: TRBV4-1
cdr3_aa: CASSPRGYSGNTIYF
cdr3_nt: TGCGCCAGCAGCCCCAGGGGTTACTCTGGAAACACCATATATTTT

j_call: TRBJ2-1
d_call: -
v_call: TRBV7-9
cdr3_aa: CASAPSRRRLHEQFF
cdr3_nt: TGTGCCAGCGCCCCGTCCCGCCGTCGACTCCATGAGCAGTTCTTC

j_call: TRBJ1-3
d_call: TRBD1
v_call: TRBV18
cdr3_aa: CASSRTGERTNGNTIYF
cdr3_nt: TGTGCCAGCTCACGCACAGGGGAGAGGACAAATGGAAACACCATATATTTT

j_call: TRBJ1-6
d_call: -
v_call: TRBV7-6
cdr3_aa: CASSLGSRDSPLHF
cdr3_nt: TGTGCCAGCAGCTTAGGTTCCCGAGATTCACCCCTCCACTTT

j_call: TRBJ2-5
d_call: TRBD2
v_call: TRBV30
cdr3_aa: CAWSALTSGKETQYF
cdr3_nt: TGTGCCTGGAGTGCCTTGACTAGCGGTAAAGAGACCCAGTACTTC

j_call: TRBJ1-1
d_call: -
v_call: TRBV7-3
cdr3_aa: CASSLTLGGPTEAFF
cdr3_nt: TGTGCCAGCAGCTTAACGCTAGGCGGGCCCACTGAAGCTTTCTTT

j_call: TRBJ1-4
d_call: -
v_call: TRBV9
cdr3_aa: CASSVAGVSNEKLFF
cdr3_nt: TGTGCCAGCAGCGTGGCAGGGGTATCAAATGAAAAACTGTTTTTT

j_call: TRBJ2-3
d_call: TRBD2
v_call: TRBV19
cdr3_aa: CASSTLAEDTDTQYF
cdr3_nt: TGTGCCAGTAGTACCCTAGCGGAAGACACAGATACGCAGTATTTT

j_call: TRBJ1-2
d_call: -
v_call: TRBV27
cdr3_aa: CASSLTGGNYGYTF
cdr3_nt: TGTGCCAGCAGTTTAACCGGGGGTAACTATGGCTACACCTTC

j_call: TRBJ2-7
d_call: TRBD2
v_call: TRBV5-1
cdr3_aa: CASSLGLADYEQYF
cdr3_nt: TGCGCCAGCAGCTTGGGACTAGCAGACTACGAGCAGTACTTC

j_call: TRBJ2-2
d_call: -
v_call: TRBV30
cdr3_aa: CAWSVGGELFF
cdr3_nt: TGTGCCTGGAGTGTCGGCGGGGAGCTGTTTTTT

j_call: TRBJ1-6
d_call: TRBD1
v_call: TRBV7-9
cdr3_aa: CASSLGQGYNSPLHF
cdr3_nt: TGTGCCAGCAGCTTAGGACAGGGCTATAATTCACCCCTCCACTTT

j_call: TRBJ2-7
d_call: TRBD2
v_call: TRBV5-1
cdr3_aa: CASSYRGLAGSSYEQYF
cdr3_nt: TGCGCCAGCAGCTACCGGGGACTAGCTGGAAGCTCCTACGAGCAGTACTTC

j_call: TRBJ1-4
d_call: TRBD1
v_call: TRBV14
cdr3_aa: CASSHRQGVYNEKLFF
cdr3_nt: TGTGCCAGCAGCCACAGACAGGGCGTCTATAATGAAAAACTGTTTTTT

j_call: TRBJ1-1
d_call: -
v_call: TRBV9
cdr3_aa: CASSVEANTEAFF
cdr3_nt: TGTGCCAGCAGCGTAGAAGCGAACACTGAAGCTTTCTTT

j_call: TRBJ2-1
d_call: -
v_call: TRBV27
cdr3_aa: CASSSSPAGYNEQFF
cdr3_nt: TGTGCCAGCAGCTCTTCTCCGGCAGGATACAATGAGCAGTTCTTC

j_call: TRBJ2-1
d_call: TRBD2
v_call: TRBV5-6
cdr3_aa: CASSEPGTSGYNEQFF
cdr3_nt: TGTGCCAGCAGCGAACCGGGGACTAGCGGTTACAATGAGCAGTTCTTC

j_call: TRBJ1-4
d_call: -
v_call: TRBV4-1
cdr3_aa: CASSQDMGIWGGTNEKLFF
cdr3_nt: TGCGCCAGCAGCCAAGATATGGGGATTTGGGGAGGAACTAATGAAAAACTGTTTTTT

j_call: TRBJ2-7
d_call: -
v_call: TRBV4-1
cdr3_aa: CASSQDVAGGNYEQYF
cdr3_nt: TGCGCCAGCAGCCAAGATGTGGCAGGGGGGAACTACGAGCAGTACTTC

j_call: TRBJ2-5
d_call: -
v_call: TRBV30
cdr3_aa: CAWSMGEFETQYF
cdr3_nt: TGTGCCTGGAGTATGGGCGAGTTCGAGACCCAGTACTTC

j_call: TRBJ1-2
d_call: -
v_call: TRBV7-8
cdr3_aa: CASSLDGGSDYGYTF
cdr3_nt: TGTGCCAGCAGCTTAGACGGGGGGTCGGACTATGGCTACACCTTC

j_call: TRBJ2-2
d_call: -
v_call: TRBV9
cdr3_aa: CASSDPRIGTGELFF
cdr3_nt: TGTGCCAGCAGCGACCCACGGATCGGGACCGGGGAGCTGTTTTTT

j_call: TRBJ2-7
d_call: -
v_call: TRBV15
cdr3_aa: CATSRGSKLEQYF
cdr3_nt: TGTGCCACCAGCAGAGGTAGTAAGCTCGAGCAGTACTTC

j_call: TRBJ1-1
d_call: -
v_call: TRBV7-3
cdr3_aa: CASSPGLEGEAFF
cdr3_nt: TGTGCCAGCAGCCCAGGGTTGGAGGGCGAAGCTTTCTTT

j_call: TRBJ1-1
d_call: -
v_call: TRBV19
cdr3_aa: CASSISGRGTEAFF
cdr3_nt: TGTGCCAGTAGTATATCAGGCAGGGGCACTGAAGCTTTCTTT

j_call: TRBJ1-2
d_call: -
v_call: TRBV9
cdr3_aa: CASSVDRGDRGYTF
cdr3_nt: TGTGCCAGCAGCGTGGATCGGGGGGATCGTGGCTACACCTTC

j_call: TRBJ1-1
d_call: TRBD1
v_call: TRBV15
cdr3_aa: CATSRDGTGAEAFF
cdr3_nt: TGTGCCACCAGCAGAGATGGGACAGGGGCTGAAGCTTTCTTT

j_call: TRBJ1-5
d_call: TRBD1
v_call: TRBV7-6
cdr3_aa: CASSPMDRDQPQHF
cdr3_nt: TGTGCCAGCAGCCCCATGGACAGGGATCAGCCCCAGCATTTT

j_call: TRBJ2-3
d_call: TRBD1
v_call: TRBV19
cdr3_aa: CASSLSLTGGASGTQYF
cdr3_nt: TGTGCCAGTAGTCTTTCCCTGACAGGGGGCGCATCGGGTACGCAGTATTTT

j_call: TRBJ2-7
d_call: -
v_call: TRBV7-9
cdr3_aa: CASSSPQAIHEQYF
cdr3_nt: TGTGCCAGCAGCTCCCCCCAGGCCATCCACGAGCAGTACTTC

j_call: TRBJ2-1
d_call: -
v_call: TRBV19
cdr3_aa: CASSPGQSNEQFF
cdr3_nt: TGTGCCAGTAGTCCCGGACAGAGCAATGAGCAGTTCTTC

j_call: TRBJ1-6
d_call: TRBD1
v_call: TRBV4-2
cdr3_aa: CASSPEVGQTGSPLHF
cdr3_nt: TGTGCCAGCAGCCCAGAGGTGGGACAGACGGGTTCACCCCTCCACTTT

j_call: TRBJ2-4
d_call: -
v_call: TRBV30
cdr3_aa: CAWSIGGNIQYF
cdr3_nt: TGTGCCTGGAGTATCGGGGGAAACATTCAGTACTTC

j_call: TRBJ2-3
d_call: -
v_call: TRBV11-2
cdr3_aa: CASSLDFYWSTDTQYF
cdr3_nt: TGTGCCAGCAGCTTAGACTTCTACTGGAGCACAGATACGCAGTATTTT

j_call: TRBJ1-2
d_call: -
v_call: TRBV9
cdr3_aa: CASSTAGGALSPSGGYTF
cdr3_nt: TGTGCCAGCAGCACCGCGGGGGGAGCCCTTAGCCCTTCTGGGGGCTACACCTTC

j_call: TRBJ1-2
d_call: -
v_call: TRBV7-8
cdr3_aa: CASNEAPGAGSTERYGYTF
cdr3_nt: TGTGCCAGCAACGAAGCCCCAGGGGCCGGGTCTACAGAGCGTTATGGCTACACCTTC

j_call: TRBJ1-1
d_call: TRBD1
v_call: TRBV5-4
cdr3_aa: CASTPFVDRGTEAFF
cdr3_nt: TGTGCCAGCACTCCCTTCGTGGACAGGGGCACTGAAGCTTTCTTT

j_call: TRBJ1-1
d_call: -
v_call: TRBV7-6
cdr3_aa: CASSLVGNPGRGTEAFF
cdr3_nt: TGTGCCAGCAGCCTGGTGGGTAACCCTGGACGGGGCACTGAAGCTTTCTTT

j_call: TRBJ2-2
d_call: TRBD2
v_call: TRBV5-4
cdr3_aa: CASSPTSGKGTGELFF
cdr3_nt: TGTGCCAGCAGCCCGACTAGCGGGAAAGGCACCGGGGAGCTGTTTTTT

j_call: TRBJ2-7
d_call: TRBD2
v_call: TRBV2
cdr3_aa: CASSEGTSGSHEQYF
cdr3_nt: TGTGCCAGCAGTGAGGGTACTAGCGGGAGCCACGAGCAGTACTTC

j_call: TRBJ1-2
d_call: TRBD1
v_call: TRBV10-3
cdr3_aa: CAISNRDRDNYGYTF
cdr3_nt: TGTGCCATCAGTAACAGGGACAGGGATAACTATGGCTACACCTTC

j_call: TRBJ1-2
d_call: TRBD1
v_call: TRBV4-3
cdr3_aa: CASSQGTPDRALDGYTF
cdr3_nt: TGCGCCAGCAGCCAAGGGACCCCGGACAGGGCTTTGGATGGCTACACCTTC

j_call: TRBJ1-2
d_call: TRBD1
v_call: TRBV10-3
cdr3_aa: CAISESTGTGHFYGYTF
cdr3_nt: TGTGCCATCAGTGAGTCGACCGGGACAGGGCATTTCTATGGCTACACCTTC

j_call: TRBJ2-2
d_call: -
v_call: TRBV7-3
cdr3_aa: CASSLNAGDTGELFF
cdr3_nt: TGTGCCAGCAGCTTAAATGCAGGGGACACCGGGGAGCTGTTTTTT

j_call: TRBJ1-1
d_call: -
v_call: TRBV7-8
cdr3_aa: CASSLSVVTNTEAFF
cdr3_nt: TGTGCCAGCAGCTTATCGGTCGTTACGAACACTGAAGCTTTCTTT

j_call: TRBJ1-4
d_call: -
v_call: TRBV7-9
cdr3_aa: CASSLEGATNEKLFF
cdr3_nt: TGTGCCAGCAGCTTAGAGGGGGCAACTAATGAAAAACTGTTTTTT